The 14 T cell receptor beta chains below were found in one sample sequenced in a study of blood T cell repertoires in COVID-19. Profiled with immunoSEQ multiplex PCR; TCRdb holds only in-frame clones, not every one. The sample shows over 300,000 clones, more than 75% of them seen only once. Sequencing was performed on PBMCs or T cells enriched from blood (not recorded which). The receptors originated from a woman aged 18-30 years who had recovered from COVID-19.

As to this clone: The junction shows a germline mismatch at one end, possibly a read error. The genes are TRBV6-1 and TRBJ2-7; possibly TRBD2 for D (6 bases). The CDR3 has 15 amino acids. Germline V gives CDR1 MNHNS, CDR2 SASEGT. CDR3 in DNA: TGTGCCAGCAGAGAAGGGTGGGGGGTTCCCTACGAGCAGTACTTC. It codes for CASREGWGVPYEQYF.

The chain links TRBV30 to TRBJ1-6; 7 bases map to TRBD1. Unmatched junction bases numbered 7, after V lost 5 bases and J lost 0 bases. CDR3 length equals 16 residues. Per the germline V gene, CDR1 is GTSNPN and CDR2 is SVGIG (reference sequence). The CDR3 DNA sequence: TGTGCCTGGGTGGGACAGCCGAGCTCCTATAATTCACCCCTCCACTTT. The encoded protein is CAWVGQPSSYNSPLHF.

This chain connects TRBV13 to TRBJ2-2; 11 nucleotides line up with TRBD1. Germline V gene lookup returns CDR1 PRHDT and CDR2 FYEKMQ (reference sequence). The CDR3 contains 13 residues. V shed 10 bases, J shed 5 bases, and the junction held 3 bases outside the gene matches. The CDR3 reads CATGQGATGELFF. CDR3 nucleotides: TGTGCCACCGGACAGGGGGCAACCGGGGAGCTGTTTTTT. Based on the CDR3 plus reference TRBV13 and TRBJ2-2, the full variable domain is AAGVIQSPRHLIKEKRETATLKCYPIPRHDTVYWYQQGPGQDPQFLISFYEKMQSDKGSIPDRFSAQQFSDYHSELNMSSLELGDSALYFCATGQGATGELFFGEGSRLTVL.

V usage is TRBV30 and J usage is TRBJ2-7, with D possibly matching TRBD2 (5 bases). CDR3 length equals 11 residues. Between the trimmed V and J ends, which lost 7 bases and 2 bases, there was a span of 9 bases. CDR1 GTSNPN and CDR2 SVGIG come from the germline V gene (reference sequence). The CDR3 DNA is TGTGCCTCTGTACTAGCCTACGAGCAGTACTTC. Encoded protein: CASVLAYEQYF. Supplemented by reference TRBV30 and TRBJ2-7, the full variable domain reads SQTIHQWPATLVQPVGSPLSLECTVEGTSNPNLYWYRQAAGRGLQLLFYSVGIGQISSEVPQNLSASRPQDRQFILSSKKLLLSDSGFYLCASVLAYEQYFGPGTRLTVT.

The J gene is TRBJ1-5, the V gene TRBV19; no clear D gene. V was shortened by 4 bases and J by 4 bases, with 11 bases between the two germline ends. Germline V CDR1 and CDR2: LNHDA, SQIVND (reference sequence). The CDR3 has 14 amino acids. CDR3 nucleotides: TGTGCCAGTAGTACCCAGACGGGGAATCAGCCCCAGCATTTT. It codes for CASSTQTGNQPQHF.

The V call is TRBV30, the J call TRBJ1-5; TRBD1 is a possible D gene (6 bases). This CDR3 has 15 residues. Germline CDR1 reads GTSNPN; CDR2 reads SVGIG (reference sequence). Trimming took 1 base from V and 8 from J, leaving 18 bases between them. The CDR3 DNA follows: TGTGCCTGGAGTGATCTAGGACAGCCGGCGAAGCCCCAGCATTTT. Its protein is CAWSDLGQPAKPQHF.

CDR3 in amino acids: CASSFGGALSYGYTF. In DNA form, the CDR3 reads TGTGCCAGCAGCTTCGGGGGGGCGCTTAGCTATGGCTACACCTTC. The chain is built from TRBV5-6 and TRBJ1-2, with D possibly matching TRBD1 (6 bases). The length of the CDR3 is 15 residues. The V gene's germline CDR1 is SGHDT and CDR2 YYEEEE. V was cut by 2 bases and J by 4 bases, with 15 bases left in between.

The genes are TRBV5-5 and TRBJ1-5; unclear D gene. CDR1 and CDR2 (germline): SGHKS, YYEKEE (reference sequence). The CDR3 totals 15 residues. Between the trimmed V and J ends, which lost 0 bases and 7 bases, there was a span of 14 bases. The CDR3: CASSLGVGASQPQHF. CDR3 coding DNA: TGTGCCAGCAGCTTGGGGGTGGGAGCGAGCCAGCCCCAGCATTTT. The full variable domain, its missing parts supplied by reference TRBV5-5 and TRBJ1-5, is DAGVTQSPTHLIKTRGQQVTLRCSPISGHKSVSWYQQVLGQGPQFIFQYYEKEERGRGNFPDRFSARQFPNYSSELNVNALLLGDSALYLCASSLGVGASQPQHFGDGTRLSIL.

The chain joins TRBV19 to TRBJ1-1, with 7 bases identical to TRBD1. In germline, CDR1 is LNHDA, CDR2 SQIVND (reference sequence). V was clipped by 6 bases and J by 4 bases; unmatched bases: 8. This CDR3 has 14 residues. The CDR3 bases are TGTGCCAGTAGCCAGCGACAGGGATCCACTGAAGCTTTCTTT. Translated, it gives CASSQRQGSTEAFF.

The chain joins TRBV7-2 to TRBJ2-2; the match to TRBD2 covers 10 bases. V was pared by 6 bases and J by 4 bases, with 8 bases of the junction left unmatched. CDR3 length: 16 residues. Germline V gives CDR1 SGHTA, CDR2 FQGNSA. The CDR3 sequence is CASSLALAGPTGELFF. Here the CDR3 DNA reads TGTGCCAGCAGTCTAGCACTAGCGGGACCCACCGGGGAGCTGTTTTTT.

The rearrangement links TRBV19 to TRBJ2-1; TRBD2 aligns across 9 bases. Germline-derived CDR1 and CDR2 are LNHDA and SQIVND (reference sequence). This CDR3 is built from 18 residues. Germline trimming cut 10 bases from V and 1 base from J; bases unmatched to any gene: 17. The CDR3 DNA reads as TGTGCCACTATGGGGTCTAGCGGGACCTATGGATCCTACAATGAGCAGTTCTTC. Its protein is CATMGSSGTYGSYNEQFF.

V is TRBV11-1 and J is TRBJ1-1, with 8 positions matching TRBD1. The germline V gene has CDR1 SGHAT and CDR2 FQDESV (reference sequence). The CDR3 runs to 16 residues. V was clipped by 5 bases and J by 6 bases; unmatched bases: 14. The CDR3 DNA sequence: TGTGCCAGCAGCGCCGCCGGAGGACAGGGAGACGCTGAAGCTTTCTTT. This gives the protein CASSAAGGQGDAEAFF.

The V call is TRBV10-3, the J call TRBJ1-6, with D possibly TRBD1 on 6 matching bases. The CDR3 runs to 16 residues. CDR1 is ENHRY and CDR2 is SYGVKD in the germline V gene. Trimming took off 2 bases at V and 5 bases at J, with 13 bases between the two ends. In DNA, the CDR3 is TGTGCCATCAGTGAGCGTGGGGGGGGCAATAATTCACCCCTCCACTTT. This codes for CAISERGGGNNSPLHF.

The CDR3 sequence: CASSFLGLAGLGNEQFF. For the CDR3, the DNA is TGTGCCAGCAGTTTTTTGGGACTAGCGGGTTTGGGTAATGAGCAGTTCTTC. The chain combines TRBV27 with TRBJ2-1; 12 nucleotides line up with TRBD2. V gave up 3 bases and J gave up 7 bases; unmatched junction bases: 10. CDR1 and CDR2 from the germline V gene are MNHEY and SMNVEV (reference sequence). CDR3 size: 17 residues.